A selection of T cell receptor beta chains follows, all from one sample in a study of T cell repertoires in cytomegalovirus infection. TCRdb processed the reads anew with MiXCR; each CDR3 protein has one entry. The profile covers about 340,000 distinct CDR3 sequences, with just under 30% appearing a single time and about 20% taken by the ten largest. No antigen has been identified for these receptors. The input for sequencing was cultured PBMCs, taken from culture after CMV antigen stimulation. The receptors here all came from a human donor in good health (CMV status not recorded). Some clones in this sample may be carry-over from other donors' samples. The CDR3 runs from the conserved cysteine through the conserved F or W. A D gene is named only where the DNA matches it firmly. Where a row states a size, it is once, few, many or the class of an expanded clone; other rows omit it.

J: TRBJ2-7; size: few; D: TRBD2; V: TRBV2; DNA: TGTGCCAGCTGGGAGGAGACTAGCCCCCACGAGCAGTACTTC; CDR3: CASWEETSPHEQYF
J: TRBJ1-3; size: few; D: .; V: TRBV2; DNA: TGTGCCAGCAGTACCGACAGTGGCTCTGGAAACACCATATATTTT; CDR3: CASSTDSGSGNTIYF
J: TRBJ1-5; size: .; D: .; V: TRBV2; DNA: TGTGCCAGCAGTGCCAGCAGCAATCAGCCCCAGCATTTT; CDR3: CASSASSNQPQHF
J: TRBJ2-1; size: .; D: .; V: TRBV6-4; DNA: TGTGCCAGCCGCAGAGAGCAGTACGGTGAGCAGTTCTTC; CDR3: CASRREQYGEQFF
J: TRBJ2-5; size: once; D: TRBD2; V: TRBV15; DNA: TGTGCCACCAGCAGAGCCCTAGCGGGAGGTGGAGAGACCCAGTACTTC; CDR3: CATSRALAGGGETQYF
J: TRBJ2-5; size: .; D: .; V: TRBV27; DNA: TGTGCCAGCAGTTCCCAGAAAAGGGAGACCCAGTACTTC; CDR3: CASSSQKRETQYF
J: TRBJ1-2; size: .; D: .; V: TRBV10-3; DNA: TGTGCCATCAGTGAGTCGGTAGGGAGCTACACCTTC; CDR3: CAISESVGSYTF
J: TRBJ2-5; size: .; D: .; V: TRBV6-5; DNA: TGTGCCAGCAGGGCCCCTCGAGAGACCCAGTACTTC; CDR3: CASRAPRETQYF
J: TRBJ1-1; size: few; D: .; V: TRBV2; DNA: TGTGCCAGCACGGGGGAGAACACTGAAGCTTTCTTT; CDR3: CASTGENTEAFF
J: TRBJ2-1; size: .; D: .; V: TRBV30; DNA: TGTGCCTGCGATCTAGGTTCATGGAATGAGCAGTTCTTC; CDR3: CACDLGSWNEQFF
J: TRBJ2-7; size: few; D: TRBD1; V: TRBV18; DNA: TGTGCCAGCTCACCAAGAACAGGGGAATACGAGCAGTACTTC; CDR3: CASSPRTGEYEQYF
J: TRBJ1-1; size: .; D: .; V: TRBV20-1; DNA: TGCAGTGCTAGAGAGTGGGGGGTTAGCTTGAACACTGAAGCTTTCTTT; CDR3: CSAREWGVSLNTEAFF
J: TRBJ1-5; size: .; D: .; V: TRBV19; DNA: TGTGCCAGTAGTACGGGGGCCACAGGACCTCAGCCCCAGCATTTT; CDR3: CASSTGATGPQPQHF
J: TRBJ1-4; size: .; D: TRBD1; V: TRBV6-1; DNA: TGTGCCAGCAGACTGGACAGGGTTGGGGAAAAACTGTTTTTT; CDR3: CASRLDRVGEKLFF
J: TRBJ1-5; size: many; D: .; V: TRBV12-3/TRBV12-4; DNA: TGTGCCAGCTCCTGGACAGCCCAGCCCCAGCATTTT; CDR3: CASSWTAQPQHF
J: TRBJ1-6; size: .; D: .; V: TRBV7-4; DNA: TGTGCCAGCGGGGCGGGTTATAATTCACCCCTCCACTTT; CDR3: CASGAGYNSPLHF
J: TRBJ1-5; size: .; D: TRBD1; V: TRBV12-3/TRBV12-4; DNA: TGTGCCAGCAGTGGACAGGTTACTTATAGCAATCAGCCCCAGCATTTT; CDR3: CASSGQVTYSNQPQHF
J: TRBJ2-6; size: many; D: .; V: TRBV2; DNA: TGTGCCAGCAGTGGGGGCTCGCGGGGTCCTGCCGGGGCCAACGTCCTGACTTTC; CDR3: CASSGGSRGPAGANVLTF
J: TRBJ1-1; size: few; D: .; V: TRBV12-3/TRBV12-4; DNA: TGTGCCAGCAGCCTGAACTTGAACACTGAAGCTTTCTTT; CDR3: CASSLNLNTEAFF
J: TRBJ1-1; size: few; D: .; V: TRBV10-3; DNA: TGTGCCATCAGTGACTCGACGGAGGAGAGTACTGAAGCTTTCTTT; CDR3: CAISDSTEESTEAFF
J: TRBJ1-1; size: .; D: .; V: TRBV12-3/TRBV12-4; DNA: TGTGCCAGCACCTCAGTTGTCATGAACACTGAAGCTTTCTTT; CDR3: CASTSVVMNTEAFF
J: TRBJ2-1; size: few; D: TRBD2; V: TRBV10-1; DNA: TGCGCCAGCGCCCCCGGCAGTAGCGGGGGCGGTGAGCAGTTCTTC; CDR3: CASAPGSSGGGEQFF
J: TRBJ1-2; size: few; D: .; V: TRBV4-2; DNA: TGTGCCAGCAGCCAAGACAGGGAAGTAGGCTCTGGCTACACCTTC; CDR3: CASSQDREVGSGYTF
J: TRBJ1-1; size: .; D: .; V: TRBV20-1; DNA: TGCAGTGCCCCGGGAGGATTTACCAACACTGAAGCTTTCTTT; CDR3: CSAPGGFTNTEAFF
J: TRBJ2-2; size: .; D: .; V: TRBV7-3; DNA: TGTGCCAGCAGCCGATCGGGGGCCGGGGCCGGGGAGCTGTTTTTT; CDR3: CASSRSGAGAGELFF
J: TRBJ2-1; size: once; D: TRBD1; V: TRBV7-3; DNA: TGTGCCAGCAGGTCAGGACAGGGGGTGTACAATGAGCAGTTCTTC; CDR3: CASRSGQGVYNEQFF